This TCR beta chain was recovered during a study of blood T cell repertoires in COVID-19. Produced via immunoSEQ multiplex PCR; TCRdb's table is partial and in-frame only. The sample carries roughly 150,000 clones, about 85% recorded once. The CDR3 sequence is 12 residues long. Germline CDR1 is SGHNT and CDR2 is YYREEE (reference sequence). After removal of 4 bases from V and 6 bases from J, the junction contained 3 bases not matched to a gene. The chain couples TRBV5-4 to TRBJ1-2, with 7 bases fitting TRBD1. The clonotype was recovered from a man older than 75 with COVID-19, enrolled during active disease. The sample comprised peripheral blood. The CDR3 region is CASSRQGDGYTF. DNA for the CDR3: TGTGCCAGCAGCCGACAGGGTGATGGCTACACCTTC.